This is a list of T cell receptor beta chains from one sample in a study of chemoradiotherapy in HPV16-positive cancers. The protocol was immunoSEQ multiplex PCR, while the TCRdb copy is restricted to in-frame clones and leaves out a portion. The table has about 1,500 clones, roughly 85% seen once. The sequencing here drew on tumor tissue, taken from a patient who underwent chemoradiotherapy. The receptors were gathered from a human donor with HPV-associated anogenital cancer. CDR3s include the opening cysteine and the closing phenylalanine or tryptophan. Each record gives: J gene, D gene, V gene, clone size, CDR3 DNA, CDR3 protein. The D gene is left open where the match is weak. Part of the rows lack a size; the others show once, few, many or a class for expanded clones.

j_call: TRBJ1-5
d_call: TRBD1
v_call: TRBV6-1
clone_size: few
cdr3_nt: TGTGCCAGCAGTGAGTTGGGACAGGGGGTTTTGAATCAGCCCCAGCATTTT
cdr3_aa: CASSELGQGVLNQPQHF

j_call: TRBJ2-7
d_call: NA
v_call: TRBV6-1
clone_size: NA
cdr3_nt: TGTGCCGCCAGCAGGGGAAGTGGGGGTGGCTACGAGCAGTACTTC
cdr3_aa: CAASRGSGGGYEQYF

j_call: TRBJ1-1
d_call: NA
v_call: TRBV5-1
clone_size: NA
cdr3_nt: TGCGCCAGCAGCATGGACAGTGGAGGGACTGAAGCTTTCTTT
cdr3_aa: CASSMDSGGTEAFF

j_call: TRBJ1-1
d_call: NA
v_call: TRBV5-1
clone_size: NA
cdr3_nt: TGCGCCAGCAGCCTCAGAGGCCCCGGCGGCACTGAAGCTTTCTTT
cdr3_aa: CASSLRGPGGTEAFF

j_call: TRBJ2-3
d_call: TRBD1
v_call: TRBV2
clone_size: NA
cdr3_nt: TGTGCCAGTTCGGGACAGGGGGGCACAGATACGCAGTATTTT
cdr3_aa: CASSGQGGTDTQYF

j_call: TRBJ1-2
d_call: TRBD1
v_call: TRBV5-6
clone_size: once
cdr3_nt: TGTGCCAGCAGCTTGACAGGGGACTATGGCTACACCTTC
cdr3_aa: CASSLTGDYGYTF

j_call: TRBJ2-1
d_call: TRBD2
v_call: TRBV4-1
clone_size: NA
cdr3_nt: TGCGCCAGCAGCCAATATTCCCTGACTAGCTTTTTTTCGATCAATGAGCAGTTCTTC
cdr3_aa: CASSQYSLTSFFSINEQFF

j_call: TRBJ2-3
d_call: NA
v_call: TRBV5-1
clone_size: NA
cdr3_nt: TGCGCCAGCAGCTTAGGGTCGAGCACAGATACGCAGTATTTT
cdr3_aa: CASSLGSSTDTQYF

j_call: TRBJ1-5
d_call: NA
v_call: TRBV5-1
clone_size: once
cdr3_nt: TGCGCCAGCAGGGGCGGAGGGGAATATAGCAATCAGCCCCAGCATTTT
cdr3_aa: CASRGGGEYSNQPQHF

j_call: TRBJ2-7
d_call: NA
v_call: TRBV7-8
clone_size: NA
cdr3_nt: TGTGCCAGCAGCTTAGAACAGGGCACCTACGAGCAGTACTTC
cdr3_aa: CASSLEQGTYEQYF

j_call: TRBJ2-1
d_call: NA
v_call: TRBV5-4
clone_size: few
cdr3_nt: TGTGCCAGCAGCCCGAAACACCGTACAGGGCCGAGCTCCTACAATGAGCAGTTCTTC
cdr3_aa: CASSPKHRTGPSSYNEQFF

j_call: TRBJ2-1
d_call: NA
v_call: TRBV19
clone_size: NA
cdr3_nt: TGTGCCAGTAGTATAGGGCACGCCTCCTACAATGAGCAGTTCTTC
cdr3_aa: CASSIGHASYNEQFF

j_call: TRBJ2-3
d_call: NA
v_call: TRBV7-2
clone_size: NA
cdr3_nt: TGTGCCAGCAGCGAGCGGCCTAGCACAGATACGCAGTATTTT
cdr3_aa: CASSERPSTDTQYF

j_call: TRBJ2-3
d_call: TRBD1
v_call: TRBV5-1
clone_size: NA
cdr3_nt: TGCGCCAGCAGCAAACAGGGGTTTAGCACAGATACGCAGTATTTT
cdr3_aa: CASSKQGFSTDTQYF

j_call: TRBJ2-1
d_call: TRBD2
v_call: TRBV7-8
clone_size: NA
cdr3_nt: TGTGCCAGCAGCTTAACCGTGGGACTAGCGGGAGTAAATGAGCAGTTCTTC
cdr3_aa: CASSLTVGLAGVNEQFF